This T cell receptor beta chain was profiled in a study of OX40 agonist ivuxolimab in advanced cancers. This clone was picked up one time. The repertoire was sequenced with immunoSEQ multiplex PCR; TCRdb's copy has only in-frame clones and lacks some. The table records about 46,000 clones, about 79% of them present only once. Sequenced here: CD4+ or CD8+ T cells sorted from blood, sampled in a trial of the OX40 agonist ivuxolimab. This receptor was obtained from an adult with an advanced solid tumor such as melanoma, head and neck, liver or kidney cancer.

CDR3 in DNA: TGTGCCAGCAGCCTCGGGACCGCCCTAATCTGGGCTTTCTTT. Translating gives CASSLGTALIWAFF. The chain has TRBV5-6 and TRBJ1-1, with a weak D call TRBD1 (5 bases). CDR1 and CDR2 from the germline V gene are SGHDT and YYEEEE. The ends were cut back, 4 bases at V and 11 bases at J, with 21 bases in the middle. The CDR3 is 14 residues long.